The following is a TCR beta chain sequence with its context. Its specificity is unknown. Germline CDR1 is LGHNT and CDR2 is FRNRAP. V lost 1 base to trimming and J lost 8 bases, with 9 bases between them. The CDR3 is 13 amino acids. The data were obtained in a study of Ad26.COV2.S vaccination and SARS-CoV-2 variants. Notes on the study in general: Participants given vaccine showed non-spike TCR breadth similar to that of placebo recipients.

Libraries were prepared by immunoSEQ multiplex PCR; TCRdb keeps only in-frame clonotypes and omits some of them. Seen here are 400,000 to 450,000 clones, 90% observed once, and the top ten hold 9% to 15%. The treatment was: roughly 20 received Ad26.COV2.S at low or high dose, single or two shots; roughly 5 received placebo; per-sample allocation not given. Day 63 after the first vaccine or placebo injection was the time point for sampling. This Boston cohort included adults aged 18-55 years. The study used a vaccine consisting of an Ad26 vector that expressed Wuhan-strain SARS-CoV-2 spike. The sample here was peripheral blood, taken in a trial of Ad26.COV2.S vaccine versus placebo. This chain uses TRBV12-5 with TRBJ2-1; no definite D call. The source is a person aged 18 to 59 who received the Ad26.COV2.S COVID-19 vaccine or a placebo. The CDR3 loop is CASGLAWVDEQFF. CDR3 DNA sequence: TGTGCTAGTGGTTTGGCCTGGGTGGATGAGCAGTTCTTC.